The next 10 T cell receptor beta chains were all read from a single sample in a study of blood T cell repertoires in COVID-19. Here immunoSEQ multiplex PCR was the method, and the copy in TCRdb shows in-frame clones only, minus some. The data hold approximately 220,000 clones, with 83% observed a single time. The sequenced sample consisted of PBMCs or T cells enriched from blood (not recorded which). The receptor source for this set is a woman between 50 and 59 years old who had been exposed to COVID-19.

The CDR3 loop reads CASSFDRGDTEAFF. CDR3 bases: TGTGCCAGCAGCTTCGACAGGGGTGACACTGAAGCTTTCTTT. The V gene is TRBV7-2, the J gene TRBJ1-1, with 8 bases that match TRBD1. The CDR3 consists of 14 residues. CDR1 is SGHTA, CDR2 FQGNSA, per germline. With 3 bases clipped from V and 3 bases from J, the junction kept 3 bases outside the gene matches.

In its sample, this clone was seen a few times. The chain carries TRBV5-1 and TRBJ1-1; 7 bases fit TRBD1. Germline V gene sequence: CDR1 SGHRS, CDR2 YFSETQ. The CDR3 is 14 residues long. J lost 6 bases, V lost 5 bases, and 10 bases had no gene match. The CDR3 reads CASRELTGYAEAFF. CDR3 bases: TGCGCCAGCAGGGAATTGACAGGGTACGCTGAAGCTTTCTTT.

This clone has only one observation. This CDR3 reads CASSRGDRNIQYF. The CDR3 nucleotides read TGTGCCAGTAGTAGAGGGGACAGGAACATTCAGTACTTC. V and J are TRBV19 and TRBJ2-4; 8 bases agree with TRBD1. The CDR3 is 13 amino acids. J lost 7 bases, V lost 4 bases, and 3 bases had no gene match. The germline V gene has CDR1 LNHDA and CDR2 SQIVND (reference sequence).

The V gene is TRBV28, the J gene TRBJ1-1; no firm D call. There are 12 residues in the CDR3. The germline CDR1 and CDR2 sequences are MDHEN and SYDVKM. Trimming pared 5 bases from V and 9 bases from J, leaving 13 bases between. Here the CDR3 reads CASSPDSRQAFF. DNA of the CDR3: TGTGCCAGCAGTCCAGACTCACGACAAGCTTTCTTT.

This clone was counted many times. The chain couples TRBV6-2 or TRBV6-3 to TRBJ1-5; 7 bases are shared with TRBD1. With V trimmed by 5 bases and J by 4 bases, 8 bases remained unmatched. The CDR3 is 15 residues long. Germline V gives CDR1 MNHEY, CDR2 SVGEGT. The CDR3 sequence: CASSREAGGNQPQHF. Written as DNA, the CDR3 is TGTGCCAGCAGTCGCGAAGCAGGGGGGAATCAGCCCCAGCATTTT.

DNA of the CDR3: TGTGCCAGCACCAAGCAGGGGAACACTGAAGCTTTCTTT. Translating it yields CASTKQGNTEAFF. This chain uses TRBV28 with TRBJ1-1; tentative D call: TRBD1 (5 bases). The V end lost 7 bases, the J end lost 1 base, and 10 bases lay between the germline ends. The germline gives CDR1 MDHEN, CDR2 SYDVKM. The CDR3 is 13 amino acids.

The chain employs TRBV11-2 and TRBJ1-1; 11 bases align to TRBD1. This CDR3 has 16 amino acids. In germline, CDR1 is SGHAT, CDR2 FQNNGV. V gave up 5 bases and J gave up 7 bases; unmatched junction bases: 12. DNA of the CDR3: TGTGCCAGCAGCCGAGGACAGGGGGCGCGGTGGAGTGAAGCTTTCTTT. Encoded protein: CASSRGQGARWSEAFF.

This chain joins TRBV19 and TRBJ1-4, with 12 bases fitting TRBD1. The CDR3 consists of 15 residues. With V trimmed by 7 bases and J by 8 bases, 8 bases remained unmatched. In germline, CDR1 is LNHDA, CDR2 SQIVND (reference sequence). CDR3 amino acids: CASTIAGTGGEKLFF. The CDR3, as DNA: TGTGCCAGTACCATCGCCGGGACAGGGGGCGAAAAACTGTTTTTT.

This sequence joins TRBV11-1 and TRBJ2-1; 9 nucleotides agree with TRBD2. Germline loops: CDR1 SGHAT, CDR2 FQDESV (reference sequence). This CDR3 is built from 14 residues. The trim removed 5 bases at V and 6 bases at J, leaving 5 bases unmatched. DNA of the CDR3: TGTGCCAGCAGCCCCGGGACTAGCTCCAATGAGCAGTTCTTC. Its translation: CASSPGTSSNEQFF.

DNA of the CDR3: TGTGCCAGCAGCTTAAGGGGGACAGGCTTTGGAGGAGATACGCAGTATTTT. Translating it yields CASSLRGTGFGGDTQYF. The chain joins TRBV11-2 to TRBJ2-3, with 8 bases lining up with TRBD1. Germline V lookup: CDR1 SGHAT, CDR2 FQNNGV. Trimming took 2 bases from V and 5 from J; bases not matched to a gene: 12. The CDR3 length is 17 residues.